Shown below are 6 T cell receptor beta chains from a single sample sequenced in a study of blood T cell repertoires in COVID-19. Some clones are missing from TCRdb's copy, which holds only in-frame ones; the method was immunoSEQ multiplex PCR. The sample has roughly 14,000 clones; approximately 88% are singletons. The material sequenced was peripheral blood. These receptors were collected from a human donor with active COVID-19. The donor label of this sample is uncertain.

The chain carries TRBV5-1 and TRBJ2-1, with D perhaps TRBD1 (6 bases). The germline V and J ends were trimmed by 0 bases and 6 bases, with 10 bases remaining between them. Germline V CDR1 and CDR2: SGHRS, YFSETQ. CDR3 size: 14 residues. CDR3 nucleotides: TGCGCCAGCAGCTTGGCCACAGGGCTCAATGAGCAGTTCTTC. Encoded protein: CASSLATGLNEQFF.

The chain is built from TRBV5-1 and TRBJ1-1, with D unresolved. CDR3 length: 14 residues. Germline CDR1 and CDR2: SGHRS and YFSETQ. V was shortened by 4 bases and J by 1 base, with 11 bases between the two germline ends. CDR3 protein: CASSPIRGNTEAFF. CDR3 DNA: TGCGCCAGCAGCCCTATACGGGGGAACACTGAAGCTTTCTTT.

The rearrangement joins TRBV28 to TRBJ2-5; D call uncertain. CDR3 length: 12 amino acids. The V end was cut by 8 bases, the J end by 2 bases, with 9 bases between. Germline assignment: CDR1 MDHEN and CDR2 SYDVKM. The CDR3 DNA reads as TGTGCCAGCGCGGTATCGCAAGAGACCCAGTACTTC. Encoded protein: CASAVSQETQYF.

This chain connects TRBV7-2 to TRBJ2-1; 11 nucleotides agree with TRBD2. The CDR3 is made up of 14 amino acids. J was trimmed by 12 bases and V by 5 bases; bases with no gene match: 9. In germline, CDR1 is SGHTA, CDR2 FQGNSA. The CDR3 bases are TGTGCCAGCAGCACACCTAGCGGGGGGAGGGGGCAGTTCTTC. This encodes CASSTPSGGRGQFF.

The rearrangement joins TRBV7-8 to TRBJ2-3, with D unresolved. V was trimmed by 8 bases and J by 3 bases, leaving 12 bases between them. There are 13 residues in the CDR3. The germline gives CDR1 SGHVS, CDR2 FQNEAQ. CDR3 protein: CASGSDSTDTQYF. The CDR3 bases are TGTGCCAGCGGCTCCGACTCGACAGATACGCAGTATTTT.

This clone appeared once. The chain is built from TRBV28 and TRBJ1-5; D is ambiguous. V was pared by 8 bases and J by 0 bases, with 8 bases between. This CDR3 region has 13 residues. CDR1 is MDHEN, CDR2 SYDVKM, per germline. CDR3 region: CASGEYSNQPQHF. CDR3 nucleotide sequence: TGTGCCAGCGGGGAGTATAGCAATCAGCCCCAGCATTTT.